This T cell receptor beta chain is drawn from a study of regulatory T cells in long-lasting Graves disease. Study results and limitations: TRBV28, TRBJ1-2 and TRBJ2-5 emerged as the favored segments in persistent disease.

As concerns this clonotype: The antigen remains undetermined.

Time point here: newly diagnosed GD, antithyroid drugs for less than 3 months. Isolated PBMC RNA provided the starting material for the TCR library. This CDR3 is 16 amino acids long. The germline V gene encodes CDR1 MNHEY and CDR2 SMNVEV (reference sequence). J lost 4 bases, V lost 4 bases, and 8 bases had no gene match. Libraries of TCR beta came from iRepertoire HTBI primers plus Arm-PCR of CDR3 regions. In the authors' workflow: In the combined samples, approximately 62 TRBV and 14 TRBJ segments were identified. TCRdb re-analysed the multiplex PCR reads in MiXCR, keeping a single row per CDR3 protein. The V and J calls and clone size come from TCRdb's table, not from the authors' own analysis. The data hold 350,000 to 500,000 distinct CDR3 sequences, with over 15% observed a single time. These same data were also listed under a study on T cells in Graves' hyperthyroidism and ophthalmopathy.

The sequence derives from a woman between 25 and 40 years old with Graves disease. The V gene is TRBV27, the J gene TRBJ2-2; 8 bases line up with TRBD2. This specimen was peripheral blood mononuclear cells (PBMCs), taken at new diagnosis, from a patient treated with antithyroid drugs. The CDR3 region has the DNA TGTGCCAGCAGTTGGGGAGCGGGAGAGGGCACCGGGGAGCTGTTTTTT. Translation: CASSWGAGEGTGELFF.